This T cell receptor beta chain stems from a study of shared clonotypes between healthy human individuals. Study as a whole: CD4 naive and memory got three plates each, CD8 naive two, CD8 memory one.

The investigators split CD4+ cells into a CD45RA+ naive subset and a CD45RA-negative memory subset. The data were produced by immunoSEQ multiplex PCR, yet TCRdb's version contains in-frame clones alone and is incomplete. The data hold fewer than 2.5 million clones, with 90% to 95% observed a single time. Germline V CDR1 and CDR2: WNHNN, SYGVQD (reference sequence). V gave up 8 bases and J gave up 7 bases, with 18 bases separating them. CDR3 length equals 13 residues. The chain combines TRBV10-1 with TRBJ2-7, with a weak D call TRBD2 (6 bases). This TCR derives from a man aged 18 to 29 in good health. Some clones in this sample may be carry-over from other donors' samples. The sample taken for sequencing was naive CD4+ T cells from PBMCs. As to subset: CD45RA+ positively selected. CDR3 protein: CASSARRDGEQYF. CDR3 sequence (DNA): TGCGCCAGCTCGGCAAGGCGGGACGGAGAGCAGTACTTC.